This record concerns one TCR beta chain sequence. Per the original data handling: From reference gene primer amplification, estimates of nucleated cell counts were derived. Sequenced by immunoSEQ multiplex PCR; TCRdb stores in-frame clones only, minus some. That table gives V, J and clone size, and the DNA gave D and trimming. Found here are roughly 200,000 clones, 85% to 90% of them singletons; the top ten hold 0.95% to 1.5%. The data originate from a study of blood T cell repertoires in COVID-19. Study overall: Collection of acute and convalescent COVID-19 samples took place in the United States, Italy and Spain. T cells, B-cell-depleted T cells, or PBMCs supplied cDNA or gDNA.

The age range of participants was about 18 to 90 years, with residence in about two dozen US areas. Per germline, CDR1 SGHTA and CDR2 FQGNSA. CDR3 length: 15 residues. The V end lost 2 bases, the J end lost 0 bases, and 8 bases lay between the germline ends. The receptor's source is a man in his thirties or forties who had recovered from COVID-19. The chain employs TRBV7-2 and TRBJ1-5, with D unclear. Input material: PBMCs or T cells enriched from blood (not recorded which). CDR3 residues: CASSLREYSNQPQHF. The DNA for the CDR3 is TGTGCCAGCAGCTTAAGAGAATATAGCAATCAGCCCCAGCATTTT.